This T cell receptor beta chain is from a study of T cells in Graves' hyperthyroidism and ophthalmopathy. Regarding the study as a whole: Before onset, by a median of around six months, the model predicted ophthalmopathy.

This clonotype has ten or more counts. The antigen remains undetermined. TCR beta CDR3 region amplification was performed from RNA transcripts. An initial round of RT-PCR targeting the TCR CDR3 relied on the HTBI primer set. TCRdb re-analysed the multiplex PCR reads in MiXCR, keeping a single row per CDR3 protein. This table has roughly 840,000 distinct CDR3 sequences, about two fifths appearing once. The CDR3 covers 14 residues. CDR1 KGHSY and CDR2 FQNENV come from the germline V gene. V was cut by 0 bases and J by 6 bases, with 6 bases left in between. Stable hyperthyroidism: no ophthalmopathy progression over 18 months of follow-up.

The clonotype was recovered from a man aged 18-30 years with Graves' hyperthyroidism. Sequenced material: blood. This sequence joins TRBV16 and TRBJ1-6; D gene unclear. The chain's CDR3 is CASSQSSLNSPLHF. CDR3 nucleotide sequence: TGTGCCAGCAGCCAATCATCCCTTAATTCACCCCTCCACTTT.